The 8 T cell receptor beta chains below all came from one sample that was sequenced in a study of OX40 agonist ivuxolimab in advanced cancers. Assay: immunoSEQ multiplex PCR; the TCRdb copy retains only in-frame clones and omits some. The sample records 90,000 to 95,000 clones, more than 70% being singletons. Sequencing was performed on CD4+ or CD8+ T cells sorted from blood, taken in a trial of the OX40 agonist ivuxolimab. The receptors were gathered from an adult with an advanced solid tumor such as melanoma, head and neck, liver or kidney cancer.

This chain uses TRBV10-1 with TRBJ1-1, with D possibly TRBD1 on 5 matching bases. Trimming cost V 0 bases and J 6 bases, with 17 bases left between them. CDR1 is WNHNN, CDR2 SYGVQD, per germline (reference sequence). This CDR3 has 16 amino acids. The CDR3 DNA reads TGCGCCAGCAGTGAGTCTGGACATCCCCAAAGCGCTGAAGCTTTCTTT. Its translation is CASSESGHPQSAEAFF.

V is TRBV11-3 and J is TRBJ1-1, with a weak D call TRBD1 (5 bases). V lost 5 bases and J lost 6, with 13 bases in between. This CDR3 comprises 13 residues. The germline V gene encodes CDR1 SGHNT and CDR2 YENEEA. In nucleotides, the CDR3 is TGTGCCAGCAGCCGGGGGGGTGTGGCTGAAGCTTTCTTT. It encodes CASSRGGVAEAFF.

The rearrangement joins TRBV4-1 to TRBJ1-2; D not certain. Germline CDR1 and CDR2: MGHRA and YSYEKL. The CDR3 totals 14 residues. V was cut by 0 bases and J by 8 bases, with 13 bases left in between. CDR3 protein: CASSQEAGMGGYTF. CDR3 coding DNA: TGCGCCAGCAGCCAAGAAGCGGGGATGGGAGGCTACACCTTC.

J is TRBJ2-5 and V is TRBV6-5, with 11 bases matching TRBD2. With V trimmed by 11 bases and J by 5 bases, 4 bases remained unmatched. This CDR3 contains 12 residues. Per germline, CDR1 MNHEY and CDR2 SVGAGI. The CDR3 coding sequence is TGTGCCGTGCTAGCGGGAGGCGAGACCCAGTACTTC. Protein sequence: CAVLAGGETQYF.

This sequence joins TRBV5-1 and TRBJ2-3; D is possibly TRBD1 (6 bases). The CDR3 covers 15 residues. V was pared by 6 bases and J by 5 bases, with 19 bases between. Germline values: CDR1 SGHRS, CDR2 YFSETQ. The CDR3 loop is CASNLEAGGVDTQYF. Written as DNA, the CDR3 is TGCGCCAGCAATCTGGAGGCTGGGGGCGTAGATACGCAGTATTTT.

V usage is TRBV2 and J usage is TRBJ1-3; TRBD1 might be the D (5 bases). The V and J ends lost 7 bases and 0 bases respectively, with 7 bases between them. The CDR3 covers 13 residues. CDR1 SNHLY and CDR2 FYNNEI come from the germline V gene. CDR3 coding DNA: TGTGCCAGCACGGGGGACTCTGGAAACACCATATATTTT. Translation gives CASTGDSGNTIYF.

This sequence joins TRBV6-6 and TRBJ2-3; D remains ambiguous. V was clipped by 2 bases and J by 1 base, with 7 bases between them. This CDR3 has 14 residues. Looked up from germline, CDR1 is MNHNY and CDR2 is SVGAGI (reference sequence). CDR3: CASSYGQGTDTQYF. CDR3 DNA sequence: TGTGCCAGCAGTTACGGGCAGGGCACAGATACGCAGTATTTT.

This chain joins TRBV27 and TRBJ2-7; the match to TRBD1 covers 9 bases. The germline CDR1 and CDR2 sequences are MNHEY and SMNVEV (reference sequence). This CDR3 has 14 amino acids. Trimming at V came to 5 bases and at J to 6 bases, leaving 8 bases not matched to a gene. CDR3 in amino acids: CASSEGTGRGEQYF. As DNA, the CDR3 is TGTGCCAGCAGTGAAGGGACAGGGAGAGGCGAGCAGTACTTC.